Listed here are 32 T cell receptor beta chains from one sample, sequenced in a study of T cell responses to AZD1222 COVID-19 vaccine (dated by TCRdb to 2020 to 2023). The sample's time point label is to be understood as: baseline before first vaccination. Receptor libraries were prepared by the immunoSEQ multiplex PCR assay. In its TCRdb copy, this immuneACCESS table keeps in-frame sequences only and misses some clones. Where compared with another copy, unresolved V genes explain less than half of these, and the others have no known cause. Within this sample are nearly 100,000 clones, with 70% to 90% of them counted one time only. The ten top clones hold 2.5% to 3% of the sample. This specimen consisted of peripheral blood, obtained on day 0 of AZD1222 vaccination. These receptors were taken from an adult in good health.

The genes are TRBV6-5 and TRBJ2-1; 10 nucleotides match TRBD1. The CDR3 contains 15 residues. Germline V gives CDR1 MNHEY, CDR2 SVGAGI. The J segment lost 7 bases and the V segment lost 7 bases, leaving 10 bases of the junction unmatched. The DNA of the CDR3 is TGTGCCAGCACCAAGACAGGGGGCCTACAAAATGAGCAGTTCTTC. Protein: CASTKTGGLQNEQFF.

V and J are TRBV12-3 or TRBV12-4 and TRBJ1-6; TRBD1 matches at 7 bases. The CDR3 runs 13 residues. V lost 6 bases, J lost 7 bases, and 3 bases stayed unmatched. The CDR3 nucleotides are TGTGCCAGCAGCAACAGGGGAAATTCACCCCTCCACTTT. This codes for CASSNRGNSPLHF.

Concerning this clone itself: Other nucleotide sequences from this sample produce the same CDR3. CDR3 bases: TGTGCCTGGAGTGTACAAGGAAACACTGAAGCTTTCTTT. This encodes CAWSVQGNTEAFF. J is TRBJ1-1 and V is TRBV30; D is ambiguous. With 0 bases removed from V and 2 bases from J, the gap between germline ends came to 7 bases. The CDR3 totals 13 residues. CDR1 and CDR2 from the germline V gene are GTSNPN and SVGIG (reference sequence).

The rearrangement joins TRBV11-1 to TRBJ2-1; the D gene could be TRBD1 or TRBD2 (5 bases each). Trimming shortened V by 1 base and J by 10 bases, and 5 bases separated the two germline ends. This CDR3 is 11 amino acids long. Germline V lookup: CDR1 SGHAT, CDR2 FQDESV (reference sequence). Here the CDR3 DNA reads TGTGCCAGCAGCTTAGGGGGGGAGCAGTTCTTC. Translating it yields CASSLGGEQFF.

The chain recombines TRBV28 with TRBJ1-2; tentative D call: TRBD1 (5 bases). The CDR3 spans 13 residues. Germline CDR1 and CDR2: MDHEN and SYDVKM. Trimming stripped 10 bases from V and 8 bases from J, with 20 bases between. CDR3 in DNA: TGTGCCATTCGGGGCAACCGAGGCGGAGGCTACACCTTC. Amino acids: CAIRGNRGGGYTF.

The chain is built from TRBV7-8 and TRBJ1-5; D might be TRBD1 (5 bases). CDR1 is SGHVS and CDR2 is FQNEAQ in the germline V gene. V lost 0 bases to trimming and J lost 7 bases, with 13 bases between them. There are 15 residues in the CDR3. The DNA of the CDR3 is TGTGCCAGCAGCTTAGCTTTGGGGGTACGGCAGCCCCAGCATTTT. This encodes CASSLALGVRQPQHF.

The CDR3 here is CASSPTPNTGELFF. The CDR3 DNA reads TGTGCCAGCAGCCCGACACCGAACACCGGGGAGCTGTTTTTT. This chain joins TRBV7-9 and TRBJ2-2; D call uncertain. CDR3 length equals 14 residues. V was shortened by 5 bases and J by 0 bases, with 7 bases between the two germline ends. Germline CDR1 is SEHNR and CDR2 is FQNEAQ (reference sequence).

This clone has only one observation. The gene calls are TRBV5-8 and TRBJ1-2; no clear D. V dropped 0 bases and J dropped 4 bases, with 16 bases sitting between them. The germline V gene has CDR1 SGHTS and CDR2 YDEGEE. The CDR3 spans 16 residues. The CDR3 region is CASSLDAGSLGYGYTF. CDR3 nucleotide sequence: TGTGCCAGCAGCTTGGATGCAGGATCGCTCGGCTATGGCTACACCTTC.

V and J are TRBV19 and TRBJ1-1, with 7 positions matching TRBD1. With V trimmed by 5 bases and J by 6 bases, 9 bases remained unmatched. The germline gives CDR1 LNHDA, CDR2 SQIVND (reference sequence). The CDR3 is 14 amino acids. CDR3 sequence (DNA): TGTGCCAGTAGTGCCTCCGGGACAGTTCCTGAAGCTTTCTTT. Translated: CASSASGTVPEAFF.

The rearrangement uses TRBV3-1 (or the pseudogene TRBV3-2) and TRBJ1-5; no clear D gene. CDR1 is LGHDT, CDR2 YNNKEL, per germline (reference sequence). CDR3 length: 13 residues. V dropped 9 bases and J dropped 2 bases, with 11 bases sitting between them. In nucleotides, the CDR3 is TGTGCCAGACAGAGGCAGGGCAATCAGCCCCAGCATTTT. Translating gives CARQRQGNQPQHF.

The chain couples TRBV28 to TRBJ1-2; D might be TRBD1 (5 bases). V gave up 1 base and J gave up 7 bases, with 16 bases separating them. Germline V lookup: CDR1 MDHEN, CDR2 SYDVKM. The CDR3 sequence is 15 residues long. In DNA form, the CDR3 reads TGTGCCAGCAGTTTATCCCCGACAGCCCCTACTGGCTACACCTTC. The encoded protein is CASSLSPTAPTGYTF.

This sequence joins TRBV2 and TRBJ2-7, with D tentatively TRBD1 (6 bases). The CDR3 covers 13 residues. Trimming removed 7 bases at V and 0 bases at J, with 10 bases between. The germline V gene has CDR1 SNHLY and CDR2 FYNNEI. For the CDR3, the DNA is TGTGCCAGCAAGGTAGGGGGCTCCTACGAGCAGTACTTC. Translated, it gives CASKVGGSYEQYF.

As DNA, the CDR3 is TGTGCCAGCAGTGAAGAGGGGAAAACAGAAGCTTTCTTT. Translation: CASSEEGKTEAFF. V and J are TRBV2 and TRBJ1-1; D is perhaps TRBD1 (5 bases). The CDR3 covers 13 residues. Germline V gives CDR1 SNHLY, CDR2 FYNNEI. Trimming pared 1 base from V and 8 bases from J, leaving 11 bases between.

This clone appeared once. CDR3 protein: CAWRGNSGPFSGNTIYF. The CDR3 bases are TGTGCCTGGAGGGGAAACTCAGGACCGTTCTCTGGAAACACCATATATTTT. The gene calls are TRBV30 and TRBJ1-3; D ambiguous. The CDR3 extends over 17 amino acids. Germline-derived CDR1 and CDR2 are GTSNPN and SVGIG (reference sequence). V dropped 3 bases and J dropped 0 bases, with 18 bases sitting between them.

The rearrangement uses TRBV28 and TRBJ1-5; 8 bases map to TRBD1. The ends lost 9 bases at V and 0 bases at J; junction bases unmatched: 10. In germline, CDR1 is MDHEN, CDR2 SYDVKM. This CDR3 has 16 amino acids. The CDR3 DNA follows: TGTGCCAGTCCACGGACAGGGCGGAATAGCAATCAGCCCCAGCATTTT. Encoded protein: CASPRTGRNSNQPQHF.

The chain couples TRBV5-1 to TRBJ2-7, with TRBD2 matching 7 bases. The CDR3 runs to 15 residues. Germline V gene lookup returns CDR1 SGHRS and CDR2 YFSETQ. J lost 7 bases, V lost 0 bases, and 10 bases had no gene match. CDR3 sequence: CASSLVGTTRAEQYF. The CDR3, as DNA: TGCGCCAGCAGCTTGGTCGGGACTACTAGAGCTGAGCAGTACTTC.

This chain uses TRBV19 with TRBJ1-5; 9 nucleotides line up with TRBD1. After removal of 6 bases from V and 1 base from J, the junction contained 1 base not matched to a gene. The germline gives CDR1 LNHDA, CDR2 SQIVND (reference sequence). This CDR3 is 14 amino acids long. CDR3 loop: CASRGQGSNQPQHF. DNA for the CDR3: TGTGCCAGTAGGGGACAGGGCAGCAATCAGCCCCAGCATTTT.

The genes are TRBV6-6 and TRBJ1-1, with D unclear. V lost 4 bases, J lost 0 bases, and 6 bases lay in between. The CDR3 has 13 residues. Germline V gene sequence: CDR1 MNHNY, CDR2 SVGAGI (reference sequence). The CDR3 region has the DNA TGTGCCAGCAGTTCTCATATGAACACTGAAGCTTTCTTT. Its translation: CASSSHMNTEAFF.

The J gene is TRBJ1-2, the V gene TRBV11-3; unclear D gene. The V and J ends lost 5 bases and 5 bases respectively, with 9 bases between them. In germline, CDR1 is SGHNT, CDR2 YENEEA. This CDR3 region has 12 residues. The CDR3 reads CASSGQEYGYTF. CDR3 DNA: TGTGCCAGCAGCGGGCAGGAGTATGGCTACACCTTC.

This rearrangement joins TRBV3-1 (or the pseudogene TRBV3-2) to TRBJ1-5; no definite D call. The CDR3 runs 15 residues. V was trimmed by 1 base and J by 2 bases, leaving 9 bases between them. The germline V gene has CDR1 LGHDT and CDR2 YNNKEL (reference sequence). In DNA, the CDR3 is TGTGCCAGCAGCCAAGGAGGTGGGCGCAATCAGCCCCAGCATTTT. It is translated as CASSQGGGRNQPQHF.

The CDR3 here is CASSTQGFTEAFF. CDR3 DNA: TGCGCCAGCAGCACACAGGGTTTCACTGAAGCTTTCTTT. This chain links TRBV5-1 with TRBJ1-1; tentatively, D is TRBD1 (6 bases). The CDR3 is 13 residues long. CDR1 SGHRS and CDR2 YFSETQ come from the germline V gene. Trimming removed 4 bases from V and 4 bases from J, with 11 bases in between.

The chain joins TRBV7-2 to TRBJ2-1, with D possibly called TRBD1 or TRBD2 (6 bases each). CDR1 SGHTA and CDR2 FQGNSA come from the germline V gene. CDR3 length equals 15 residues. The V and J ends lost 2 bases and 3 bases respectively, with 11 bases between them. CDR3 nucleotides: TGTGCCAGCAGCTTACACGGGGGCCTCTACAATGAGCAGTTCTTC. Translating gives CASSLHGGLYNEQFF. Filled out from reference TRBV7-2 and TRBJ2-1, the complete variable domain reads GAGVSQSPSNKVTEKGKDVELRCDPISGHTALYWYRQSLGQGLEFLIYFQGNSAPDKSGLPSDRFSAERTGGSVSTLTIQRTQQEDSAVYLCASSLHGGLYNEQFFGPGTRLTVL.

The chain has TRBV7-2 and TRBJ2-7; D gene unclear. Trimming shortened V by 7 bases and J by 2 bases, and 9 bases separated the two germline ends. Germline CDR1 is SGHTA and CDR2 is FQGNSA. The CDR3 is 12 residues long. Here the CDR3 DNA reads TGTGCCAGCACCAATCTAGCCTACGAGCAGTACTTC. This gives the protein CASTNLAYEQYF.

This chain links TRBV21-1 with TRBJ2-3; the D call of TRBD1 is as the table states it, not checked on the DNA. TRBV21-1 is flagged as a pseudogene. The CDR3 contains 13 residues. The CDR3 region has the DNA TGTGCCAAGACAGGGCTTAGCACAGATACGCAGTATTTT. Translating gives CAKTGLSTDTQYF.

The chain uses TRBV13 and TRBJ2-3; weak D call: TRBD2 (6 bases). Per the germline V gene, CDR1 is PRHDT and CDR2 is FYEKMQ (reference sequence). Trimming left V 5 bases short and J 2 bases short, with 17 bases between. CDR3 length: 16 amino acids. CDR3 sequence reads: CASSPSRDSPTDTQYF. The CDR3 bases are TGTGCCAGCAGCCCCTCCCGGGACTCCCCCACAGATACGCAGTATTTT.

The chain couples TRBV7-2 to TRBJ2-1, with 7 nucleotides matching TRBD1. Germline V gene sequence: CDR1 SGHTA, CDR2 FQGNSA. With V trimmed by 5 bases and J by 2 bases, 6 bases remained unmatched. This CDR3 region has 15 residues. The CDR3 reads CASSPDRAAYNEQFF. In DNA form, the CDR3 reads TGTGCCAGCAGCCCAGACAGGGCCGCCTACAATGAGCAGTTCTTC.

CDR3 region: CAWSLVSYNSPLHF. In DNA form, the CDR3 reads TGTGCCTGGAGTTTAGTCTCTTATAATTCACCCCTCCACTTT. V gene TRBV30 combines with J gene TRBJ1-6; no clear D. Trimming took 2 bases from V and 4 from J, leaving 9 bases between them. This CDR3 comprises 14 residues. Germline V gene lookup returns CDR1 GTSNPN and CDR2 SVGIG (reference sequence).

This chain links TRBV5-8 with TRBJ2-2; tentatively, D is TRBD1 (5 bases). In germline, CDR1 is SGHTS, CDR2 YDEGEE. This CDR3 has 14 amino acids. V lost 2 bases to trimming and J lost 1 base, with 6 bases between them. This CDR3 reads CASSFRGNTGELFF. In nucleotides, the CDR3 is TGTGCCAGCAGCTTTAGGGGGAACACCGGGGAGCTGTTTTTT.

The genes are TRBV6-6 and TRBJ1-1; no firm D call. This CDR3 is 12 amino acids long. Germline V gives CDR1 MNHNY, CDR2 SVGAGI (reference sequence). V dropped 1 base and J dropped 3 bases, with 3 bases sitting between them. CDR3 nucleotide sequence: TGTGCCAGCAGTTACTTAGACACTGAAGCTTTCTTT. As protein: CASSYLDTEAFF.

The chain couples TRBV6-6 to TRBJ1-6, with D perhaps matching TRBD1 (5 bases). This CDR3 is 14 amino acids long. The germline V gene has CDR1 MNHNY and CDR2 SVGAGI (reference sequence). The germline V and J ends were trimmed by 5 bases and 6 bases, with 11 bases remaining between them. The CDR3 loop reads CASSLGGFNSPLHF. The CDR3 DNA reads TGTGCCAGCAGTCTCGGGGGGTTTAATTCACCCCTCCACTTT.

The chain links TRBV11-2 to TRBJ1-2; the D gene is possibly TRBD1 (5 bases). V lost 4 bases and J 1 base, leaving 19 bases between the germline ends. The germline V gene encodes CDR1 SGHAT and CDR2 FQNNGV. The CDR3 totals 17 residues. This chain's CDR3 is CASSSYGTADINYGYTF. CDR3 sequence (DNA): TGTGCCAGCAGCTCCTACGGGACGGCGGATATTAACTATGGCTACACCTTC.

The V gene is TRBV25-1, the J gene TRBJ2-7, with 7 bases identical to TRBD1. Trimming at V came to 3 bases and at J to 6 bases, leaving 11 bases not matched to a gene. The germline gives CDR1 MGHDK, CDR2 SYGVNS. CDR3 length: 15 residues. The CDR3 sequence: CASSDLSGGFPEQYF. DNA of the CDR3: TGTGCCAGCAGTGATCTGTCAGGGGGTTTCCCCGAGCAGTACTTC.